Listed below are T cell receptor beta chains from one sample, sequenced in a study of OX40 agonist ivuxolimab in advanced cancers. Only in-frame clones appear in the TCRdb table, and some are missing; sequencing was by immunoSEQ multiplex PCR. The table has 70,000 to 75,000 clones, 92% seen once. This material consisted of CD4+ or CD8+ T cells sorted from blood, taken in a trial of the OX40 agonist ivuxolimab. The receptors shown here come from an adult with an advanced solid tumor such as melanoma, head and neck, liver or kidney cancer. Both conserved end residues are part of each CDR3. A D gene is named only where the DNA matches it firmly. A row's size may be missing; if present it is once, few, many or a size class.

d_call: TRBD1
clone_size: -
j_call: TRBJ2-1
v_call: TRBV18
cdr3_aa: CASSPQGARNEQFF
cdr3_nt: TGTGCCAGCTCACCACAGGGGGCTCGGAATGAGCAGTTCTTC

d_call: -
clone_size: -
j_call: TRBJ2-5
v_call: TRBV6-6
cdr3_aa: CASSSTETQYF
cdr3_nt: TGTGCCAGCAGCTCTACAGAGACCCAGTACTTC

d_call: -
clone_size: -
j_call: TRBJ2-7
v_call: TRBV7-9
cdr3_aa: CASSLTEGSYEQYF
cdr3_nt: TGTGCCAGCAGCCTGACTGAGGGTTCCTACGAGCAGTACTTC

d_call: -
clone_size: -
j_call: TRBJ2-2
v_call: TRBV19
cdr3_aa: CASSILADTGELFF
cdr3_nt: TGTGCCAGTAGTATACTAGCAGACACCGGGGAGCTGTTTTTT

d_call: TRBD1
clone_size: few
j_call: TRBJ1-5
v_call: TRBV7-9
cdr3_aa: CASSKTGFGQPQHF
cdr3_nt: TGTGCCAGCAGCAAGACAGGGTTCGGACAGCCCCAGCATTTT

d_call: -
clone_size: once
j_call: TRBJ2-4
v_call: TRBV7-8
cdr3_aa: CASSLGAGLAKNIQYF
cdr3_nt: TGTGCCAGCAGCTTAGGGGCGGGGTTAGCCAAAAACATTCAGTACTTC

d_call: -
clone_size: -
j_call: TRBJ2-5
v_call: TRBV10-2
cdr3_aa: CASSPQGLQETQYF
cdr3_nt: TGCGCCAGCAGTCCCCAGGGTCTACAAGAGACCCAGTACTTC

d_call: -
clone_size: -
j_call: TRBJ2-2
v_call: TRBV5-1
cdr3_aa: CASSYTGELFF
cdr3_nt: TGCGCCAGCAGTTACACCGGGGAGCTGTTTTTT

d_call: -
clone_size: -
j_call: TRBJ2-6
v_call: TRBV5-1
cdr3_aa: CASSLVGDLVGANVLTF
cdr3_nt: TGCGCCAGCAGCTTGGTTGGGGACTTGGTTGGGGCCAACGTCCTGACTTTC

d_call: -
clone_size: -
j_call: TRBJ1-3
v_call: TRBV4-2
cdr3_aa: CASSQGTFSGNTIYF
cdr3_nt: TGTGCCAGCAGCCAAGGGACCTTCTCTGGAAACACCATATATTTT

d_call: TRBD2
clone_size: -
j_call: TRBJ2-1
v_call: TRBV4-1
cdr3_aa: CASSQGYGGSGYNEQFF
cdr3_nt: TGCGCCAGCAGCCAGGGATATGGCGGGAGTGGCTACAATGAGCAGTTCTTC

d_call: -
clone_size: -
j_call: TRBJ2-3
v_call: TRBV30
cdr3_aa: CAWSRTDTQYF
cdr3_nt: TGTGCCTGGAGCCGCACAGATACGCAGTATTTT

d_call: TRBD2
clone_size: -
j_call: TRBJ2-3
v_call: TRBV7-2
cdr3_aa: CASSLLLAGGTDTQYF
cdr3_nt: TGTGCCAGCAGCTTACTACTAGCGGGGGGCACAGATACGCAGTATTTT

d_call: TRBD2
clone_size: -
j_call: TRBJ2-7
v_call: TRBV10-3
cdr3_aa: CAISKTLAGSLSYEQYF
cdr3_nt: TGTGCCATCAGCAAAACATTAGCGGGATCCCTCTCCTACGAGCAGTACTTC

d_call: TRBD1
clone_size: -
j_call: TRBJ2-7
v_call: TRBV5-4
cdr3_aa: CASSFDRGYEQYF
cdr3_nt: TGTGCCAGCAGCTTCGACAGGGGCTACGAGCAGTACTTC

d_call: TRBD1
clone_size: -
j_call: TRBJ2-3
v_call: TRBV2
cdr3_aa: CASELGQGARDTQYF
cdr3_nt: TGTGCCAGCGAGTTGGGACAGGGGGCGAGAGATACGCAGTATTTT

d_call: TRBD2
clone_size: -
j_call: TRBJ2-7
v_call: TRBV27
cdr3_aa: CASRRREDSSYEQYF
cdr3_nt: TGTGCCAGCAGGAGGCGGGAGGACTCGTCCTACGAGCAGTACTTC

d_call: TRBD2
clone_size: -
j_call: TRBJ2-2
v_call: TRBV19
cdr3_aa: CASMVREVVGELFF
cdr3_nt: TGTGCCAGTATGGTACGGGAGGTGGTCGGGGAGCTGTTTTTT

d_call: -
clone_size: -
j_call: TRBJ1-1
v_call: TRBV2
cdr3_aa: CASSYRTLSGTEAFF
cdr3_nt: TGTGCCAGCAGTTACCGAACCCTATCGGGCACTGAAGCTTTCTTT

d_call: -
clone_size: -
j_call: TRBJ1-1
v_call: TRBV5-1
cdr3_aa: CASSLPPWTEAFF
cdr3_nt: TGCGCCAGCAGCCTACCCCCGTGGACTGAAGCTTTCTTT

d_call: -
clone_size: -
j_call: TRBJ1-5
v_call: TRBV5-4
cdr3_aa: CASSLGSNQPQHF
cdr3_nt: TGTGCCAGCAGCTTAGGAAGCAATCAGCCCCAGCATTTT

d_call: TRBD2
clone_size: -
j_call: TRBJ2-3
v_call: TRBV5-1
cdr3_aa: CASSFSTSGKGDTQYF
cdr3_nt: TGCGCCAGCAGCTTCTCTACTAGCGGGAAGGGAGATACGCAGTATTTT

d_call: TRBD2
clone_size: once
j_call: TRBJ2-3
v_call: TRBV10-1
cdr3_aa: CASSESGLAGRTDTQYF
cdr3_nt: TGCGCCAGCAGTGAGTCAGGACTAGCGGGACGCACAGATACGCAGTATTTT

d_call: -
clone_size: -
j_call: TRBJ2-3
v_call: TRBV10-3
cdr3_aa: CAISVTRSDTQYF
cdr3_nt: TGTGCCATCAGTGTGACAAGATCAGATACGCAGTATTTT

d_call: -
clone_size: few
j_call: TRBJ2-7
v_call: TRBV5-1
cdr3_aa: CASAREPSYEQYF
cdr3_nt: TGCGCCAGCGCACGCGAACCCTCCTACGAGCAGTACTTC

d_call: -
clone_size: once
j_call: TRBJ2-2
v_call: TRBV19
cdr3_aa: CASREVSANTGELFF
cdr3_nt: TGTGCCAGTAGGGAAGTTAGTGCGAACACCGGGGAGCTGTTTTTT

d_call: -
clone_size: -
j_call: TRBJ1-1
v_call: TRBV5-4
cdr3_aa: CASSLDQGLGTEAFF
cdr3_nt: TGTGCCAGCAGCTTGGATCAGGGTCTAGGAACTGAAGCTTTCTTT

d_call: TRBD2
clone_size: -
j_call: TRBJ2-3
v_call: TRBV7-9
cdr3_aa: CAGGLAGPTDTQYF
cdr3_nt: TGTGCCGGGGGACTAGCGGGACCCACAGATACGCAGTATTTT

d_call: -
clone_size: -
j_call: TRBJ2-3
v_call: TRBV7-7
cdr3_aa: CASSLGQSRTDTQYF
cdr3_nt: TGTGCCAGCAGCTTAGGACAGAGCCGCACAGATACGCAGTATTTT

d_call: TRBD1
clone_size: -
j_call: TRBJ1-3
v_call: TRBV6-6
cdr3_aa: CASSLGQQGNTIYF
cdr3_nt: TGTGCCAGCAGTCTGGGACAGCAGGGAAACACCATATATTTT

d_call: TRBD1
clone_size: -
j_call: TRBJ1-2
v_call: TRBV6-5
cdr3_aa: CASRGDREFYGYTF
cdr3_nt: TGTGCCAGCAGAGGGGACAGGGAGTTCTATGGCTACACCTTC

d_call: TRBD1
clone_size: -
j_call: TRBJ2-3
v_call: TRBV19
cdr3_aa: CASSSRTGTKGTDTQYF
cdr3_nt: TGTGCCAGTAGTTCGCGGACAGGGACGAAAGGCACAGATACGCAGTATTTT

d_call: TRBD1
clone_size: -
j_call: TRBJ2-7
v_call: TRBV18
cdr3_aa: CASSPDRGKSEQYF
cdr3_nt: TGTGCCAGCTCACCGGACAGGGGCAAGAGCGAGCAGTACTTC

d_call: -
clone_size: -
j_call: TRBJ2-7
v_call: TRBV11-2
cdr3_aa: CASSLYSGGHPAYF
cdr3_nt: TGTGCCAGCAGCTTATATTCCGGCGGCCACCCGGCGTACTTC

d_call: -
clone_size: -
j_call: TRBJ2-5
v_call: TRBV2
cdr3_aa: CASSLGAGAQETQYF
cdr3_nt: TGTGCCAGCAGCTTGGGGGCAGGGGCCCAAGAGACCCAGTACTTC

d_call: -
clone_size: -
j_call: TRBJ1-1
v_call: TRBV30
cdr3_aa: CAWTKQVEAFF
cdr3_nt: TGTGCCTGGACGAAACAGGTTGAAGCTTTCTTT

d_call: TRBD2
clone_size: -
j_call: TRBJ2-1
v_call: TRBV9
cdr3_aa: CASSVSGTSGSDEQFF
cdr3_nt: TGTGCCAGCAGCGTATCAGGGACTAGCGGGAGTGATGAGCAGTTCTTC

d_call: -
clone_size: -
j_call: TRBJ1-2
v_call: TRBV19
cdr3_aa: CASQPTAGSAYGYTF
cdr3_nt: TGTGCCAGCCAGCCGACGGCAGGGTCGGCCTATGGCTACACCTTC

d_call: -
clone_size: -
j_call: TRBJ1-1
v_call: TRBV19
cdr3_aa: CASSIGVNTEAFF
cdr3_nt: TGTGCCAGTAGTATTGGGGTGAACACTGAAGCTTTCTTT

d_call: -
clone_size: -
j_call: TRBJ2-7
v_call: TRBV5-4
cdr3_aa: CASSLYGVLNEQYF
cdr3_nt: TGTGCCAGCAGCTTGTACGGGGTTTTGAACGAGCAGTACTTC

d_call: TRBD1
clone_size: -
j_call: TRBJ2-7
v_call: TRBV27
cdr3_aa: CASRLLTGTGVYF
cdr3_nt: TGTGCCAGCAGGCTACTAACCGGGACAGGGGTCTACTTC

d_call: -
clone_size: -
j_call: TRBJ1-1
v_call: TRBV5-4
cdr3_aa: CASSLGGEGGGTEAFF
cdr3_nt: TGTGCCAGCAGCTTGGGGGGTGAAGGGGGAGGCACTGAAGCTTTCTTT

d_call: TRBD1
clone_size: -
j_call: TRBJ2-7
v_call: TRBV28
cdr3_aa: CASRQPGQVTYEQYF
cdr3_nt: TGTGCCAGCAGACAACCGGGACAGGTGACTTACGAGCAGTACTTC

d_call: -
clone_size: -
j_call: TRBJ1-1
v_call: TRBV6-1
cdr3_aa: CASSDVGSAFF
cdr3_nt: TGTGCCAGCAGTGATGTGGGGAGCGCTTTCTTT

d_call: -
clone_size: -
j_call: TRBJ1-1
v_call: TRBV7-9
cdr3_aa: CASSFGPNTEAFF
cdr3_nt: TGTGCCAGCAGCTTTGGGCCGAACACTGAAGCTTTCTTT

d_call: -
clone_size: -
j_call: TRBJ1-1
v_call: TRBV30
cdr3_aa: CAWTPPGEGAEAFF
cdr3_nt: TGTGCCTGGACCCCACCCGGGGAGGGGGCTGAAGCTTTCTTT

d_call: TRBD1
clone_size: -
j_call: TRBJ2-1
v_call: TRBV5-1
cdr3_aa: CASSPGQGAYNEQFF
cdr3_nt: TGCGCCAGCAGCCCGGGACAGGGGGCCTACAATGAGCAGTTCTTC

d_call: -
clone_size: once
j_call: TRBJ1-1
v_call: TRBV7-2
cdr3_aa: CASSTPQGSMATEAFF
cdr3_nt: TGTGCCAGCAGCACCCCCCAGGGATCAATGGCCACTGAAGCTTTCTTT

d_call: TRBD1
clone_size: -
j_call: TRBJ2-7
v_call: TRBV2
cdr3_aa: CASRTGGVYEQYF
cdr3_nt: TGTGCCAGTCGGACAGGGGGCGTCTACGAGCAGTACTTC

d_call: TRBD1
clone_size: -
j_call: TRBJ2-7
v_call: TRBV5-1
cdr3_aa: CASSLVTGSYEQYF
cdr3_nt: TGCGCCAGCAGCTTGGTGACAGGGAGCTACGAGCAGTACTTC

d_call: -
clone_size: -
j_call: TRBJ1-5
v_call: TRBV7-9
cdr3_aa: CASSLDLAGQPQHF
cdr3_nt: TGTGCCAGCAGCTTAGATTTGGCAGGTCAGCCCCAGCATTTT

d_call: TRBD1
clone_size: -
j_call: TRBJ1-1
v_call: TRBV5-5
cdr3_aa: CASRQTGTGNTEAFF
cdr3_nt: TGTGCCAGCAGGCAAACCGGGACAGGGAACACTGAAGCTTTCTTT

d_call: -
clone_size: -
j_call: TRBJ2-7
v_call: TRBV10-2
cdr3_aa: CASSADAYEQYF
cdr3_nt: TGCGCCAGCAGTGCGGACGCCTACGAGCAGTACTTC

d_call: -
clone_size: -
j_call: TRBJ2-7
v_call: TRBV27
cdr3_aa: CASTRGEGGVHEQYF
cdr3_nt: TGTGCCAGCACTCGGGGGGAGGGGGGAGTCCACGAGCAGTACTTC

d_call: -
clone_size: -
j_call: TRBJ1-1
v_call: TRBV5-1
cdr3_aa: CASRLQLNTEAFF
cdr3_nt: TGCGCCAGCAGGCTCCAATTGAACACTGAAGCTTTCTTT

d_call: -
clone_size: -
j_call: TRBJ2-5
v_call: TRBV5-1
cdr3_aa: CASSLGGRTGILETQYF
cdr3_nt: TGCGCCAGCAGCTTGGGAGGTCGTACAGGGATTTTGGAGACCCAGTACTTC

d_call: TRBD2
clone_size: -
j_call: TRBJ2-3
v_call: TRBV4-2
cdr3_aa: CASSQTSGGTDTQYF
cdr3_nt: TGTGCCAGCAGCCAAACTAGCGGGGGCACAGATACGCAGTATTTT